The 8 T cell receptor beta chains given below trace back to one sample, sequenced in a study of radiotherapy plus CTLA-4 blockade in lung cancer. Sequencing used immunoSEQ multiplex PCR; TCRdb keeps in-frame clones, though not all of them. Of tens of thousands of clones detected, around 87% appear once; the ten largest clones hold approximately 15%. This sample comprised peripheral blood, obtained from a patient treated with radiotherapy plus ipilimumab. These receptor sequences come from a human donor with non-small cell lung cancer that progressed on radiotherapy plus ipilimumab.

V usage is TRBV4-1 and J usage is TRBJ1-4; TRBD1 agrees at 9 bases. Germline values: CDR1 MGHRA, CDR2 YSYEKL. The ends lost 8 bases at V and 3 bases at J; junction bases unmatched: 13. CDR3 length: 17 amino acids. The CDR3 DNA follows: TGCGCCAGCCGATCTCCGGGACAGGGACGGGCTAATGAAAAACTGTTTTTT. Translated: CASRSPGQGRANEKLFF.

About this clone: This sample also contains other DNA sequences that code for the same CDR3. The rearrangement links TRBV6-5 to TRBJ2-2, with TRBD2 matching over 9 bases. The CDR3 consists of 15 residues. CDR1 and CDR2 (germline): MNHEY, SVGAGI. V dropped 5 bases and J dropped 7; count of bases not matched to a gene: 8. The CDR3, as DNA: TGTGCCAGCAGTAGGGCTAGCGGGACCGTCGGGGAGCTGTTTTTT. Amino acid sequence: CASSRASGTVGELFF.

This clone has just a few counts. The genes are TRBV6-5 and TRBJ2-3; 9 bases are shared with TRBD1. The germline CDR1 and CDR2 sequences are MNHEY and SVGAGI. The CDR3 is made up of 15 amino acids. Unmatched junction bases numbered 7, after V lost 5 bases and J lost 4 bases. This chain's CDR3 is CASSLGTGRSDTQYF. The CDR3 coding sequence is TGTGCCAGCAGTCTCGGGACAGGGAGATCAGATACGCAGTATTTT.

The V and J genes are TRBV13 and TRBJ2-1; D is unresolved. The CDR3 extends over 14 amino acids. Trimming removed 5 bases at V and 5 bases at J, with 13 bases between. Germline V gene data show CDR1 as PRHDT and CDR2 as FYEKMQ (reference sequence). The CDR3 sequence: CASSLPQPHNEQFF. CDR3 DNA sequence: TGTGCCAGCAGCCTCCCCCAACCTCACAATGAGCAGTTCTTC.

The chain couples TRBV18 to TRBJ2-5; 7 bases fit TRBD1. Germline V lookup: CDR1 KGHSH, CDR2 LQKENI. This CDR3 has 16 residues. The V and J ends lost 0 bases and 2 bases, in that order; junction bases with no gene match: 6. The CDR3 sequence: CASSPPTGAGQETQYF. For the CDR3, the DNA is TGTGCCAGCTCACCACCCACAGGGGCAGGTCAAGAGACCCAGTACTTC.

The rearrangement uses TRBV11-3 and TRBJ2-3; TRBD2 matches 7 bases. CDR1 is SGHNT, CDR2 YENEEA, per germline. The CDR3 sequence is 16 residues long. The ends lost 2 bases at V and 3 bases at J; junction bases unmatched: 8. The CDR3 region has the DNA TGTGCCAGCAGCTTATATGCGGGAGTGGTAACAGATACGCAGTATTTT. Encoded protein: CASSLYAGVVTDTQYF. Variable domain in full (rest from reference TRBV11-3 and TRBJ2-3): EAGVVQSPRYKIIEKKQPVAFWCNPISGHNTLYWYLQNLGQGPELLIRYENEEAVDDSQLPKDRFSAERLKGVDSTLKIQPAELGDSAVYLCASSLYAGVVTDTQYFGPGTRLTVL.

The chain carries TRBV9 and TRBJ1-2; tentatively, D is TRBD1 (6 bases). Trimming took 4 bases from V and 3 from J, leaving 16 bases between them. This CDR3 contains 15 residues. Germline V gene sequence: CDR1 SGDLS, CDR2 YYNGEE. The CDR3 sequence: CASSHRGQNDYGYTF. The CDR3 DNA follows: TGTGCCAGCAGCCACAGAGGACAGAATGACTATGGCTACACCTTC.

J is TRBJ2-3 and V is TRBV6-7, with D unresolved. TRBV6-7 counts as an open reading frame of uncertain function. V was shortened by 4 bases and J by 2 bases, with 16 bases between the two germline ends. The CDR3 is 16 amino acids. Here the CDR3 reads CASSSPLVRHTDTQYF. The CDR3 bases are TGTGCCAGCAGTTCCCCTTTGGTGAGACACACAGATACGCAGTATTTT.